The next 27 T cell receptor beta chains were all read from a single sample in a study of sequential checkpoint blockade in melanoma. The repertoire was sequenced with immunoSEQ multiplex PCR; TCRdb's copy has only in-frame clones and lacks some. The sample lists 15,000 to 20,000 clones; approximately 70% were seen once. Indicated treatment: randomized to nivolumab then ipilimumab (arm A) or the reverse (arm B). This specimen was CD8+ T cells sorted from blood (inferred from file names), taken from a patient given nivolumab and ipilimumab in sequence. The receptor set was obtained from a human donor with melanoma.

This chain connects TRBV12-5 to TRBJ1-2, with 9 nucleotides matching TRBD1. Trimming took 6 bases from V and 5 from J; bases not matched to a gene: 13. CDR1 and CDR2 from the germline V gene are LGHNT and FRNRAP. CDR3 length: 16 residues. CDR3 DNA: TGTGCTAGTGGCCCGGGACAGGGAATGCCCTCATATGGCTACACCTTC. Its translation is CASGPGQGMPSYGYTF.

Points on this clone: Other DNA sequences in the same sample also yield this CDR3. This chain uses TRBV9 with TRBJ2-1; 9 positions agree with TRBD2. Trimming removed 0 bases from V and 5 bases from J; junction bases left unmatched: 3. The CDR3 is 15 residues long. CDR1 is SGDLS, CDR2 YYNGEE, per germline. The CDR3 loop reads CASSVGGLADNEQFF. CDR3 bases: TGTGCCAGCAGCGTAGGGGGACTAGCTGACAATGAGCAGTTCTTC.

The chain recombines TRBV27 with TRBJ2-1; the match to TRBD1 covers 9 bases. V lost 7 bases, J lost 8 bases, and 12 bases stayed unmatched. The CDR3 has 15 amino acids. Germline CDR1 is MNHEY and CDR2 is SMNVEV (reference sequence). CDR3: CASTPGQGGGDEQFF. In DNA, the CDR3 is TGTGCCAGCACCCCGGGACAGGGAGGGGGTGATGAGCAGTTCTTC.

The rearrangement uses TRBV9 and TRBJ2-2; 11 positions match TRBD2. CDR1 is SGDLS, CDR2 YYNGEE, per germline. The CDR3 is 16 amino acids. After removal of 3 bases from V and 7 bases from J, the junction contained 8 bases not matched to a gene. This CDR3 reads CASSGPTSGIGGELFF. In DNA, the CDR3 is TGTGCCAGCAGCGGCCCGACTAGCGGGATTGGCGGGGAGCTGTTTTTT. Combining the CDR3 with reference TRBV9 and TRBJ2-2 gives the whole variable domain DSGVTQTPKHLITATGQRVTLRCSPRSGDLSVYWYQQSLDQGLQFLIQYYNGEERAKGNILERFSAQQFPDLHSELNLSSLELGDSALYFCASSGPTSGIGGELFFGEGSRLTVL.

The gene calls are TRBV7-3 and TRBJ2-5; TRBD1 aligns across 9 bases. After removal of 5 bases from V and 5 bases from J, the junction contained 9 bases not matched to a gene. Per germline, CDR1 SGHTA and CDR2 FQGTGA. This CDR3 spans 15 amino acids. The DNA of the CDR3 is TGTGCCAGCAGCACGACAGGGGGGACTGGGGAGACCCAGTACTTC. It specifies CASSTTGGTGETQYF.

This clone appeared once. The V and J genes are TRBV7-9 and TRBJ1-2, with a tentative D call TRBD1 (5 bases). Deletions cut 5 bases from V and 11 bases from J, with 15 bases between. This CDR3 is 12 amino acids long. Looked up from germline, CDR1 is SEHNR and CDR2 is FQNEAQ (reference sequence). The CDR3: CASSRAQGFYTF. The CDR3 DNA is TGTGCCAGCAGCCGGGCCCAGGGATTTTACACCTTC.

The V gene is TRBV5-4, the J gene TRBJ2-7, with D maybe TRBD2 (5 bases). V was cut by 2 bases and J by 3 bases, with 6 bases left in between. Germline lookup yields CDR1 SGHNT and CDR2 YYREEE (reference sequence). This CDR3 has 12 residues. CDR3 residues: CASSLGGYEQYF. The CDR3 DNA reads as TGTGCCAGCAGCTTAGGAGGCTACGAGCAGTACTTC.

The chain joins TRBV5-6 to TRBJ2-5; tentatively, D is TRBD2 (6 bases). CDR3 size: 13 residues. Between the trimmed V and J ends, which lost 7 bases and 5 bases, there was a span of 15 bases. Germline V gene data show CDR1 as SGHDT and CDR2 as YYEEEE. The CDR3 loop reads CASGGRPQETQYF. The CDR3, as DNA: TGTGCCAGCGGAGGGCGCCCCCAGGAGACCCAGTACTTC.

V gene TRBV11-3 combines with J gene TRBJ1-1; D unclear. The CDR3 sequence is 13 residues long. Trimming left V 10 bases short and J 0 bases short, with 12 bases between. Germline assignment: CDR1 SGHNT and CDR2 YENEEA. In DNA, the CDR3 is TGTGCCACCAGAGGAGGGCTGAACACTGAAGCTTTCTTT. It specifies CATRGGLNTEAFF.

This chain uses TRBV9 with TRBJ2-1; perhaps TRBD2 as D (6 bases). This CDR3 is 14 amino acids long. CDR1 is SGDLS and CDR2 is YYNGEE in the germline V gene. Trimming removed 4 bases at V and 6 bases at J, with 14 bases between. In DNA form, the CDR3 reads TGTGCCAGCAGCTTACCGACTAGGGCCAATGAGCAGTTCTTC. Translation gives CASSLPTRANEQFF.

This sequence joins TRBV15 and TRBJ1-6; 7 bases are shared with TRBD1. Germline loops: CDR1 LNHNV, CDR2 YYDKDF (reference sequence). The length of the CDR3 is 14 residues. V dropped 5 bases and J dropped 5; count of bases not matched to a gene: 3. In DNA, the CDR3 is TGTGCCACCAGCCGGGACAGAGATAATTCACCCCTCCACTTT. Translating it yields CATSRDRDNSPLHF.

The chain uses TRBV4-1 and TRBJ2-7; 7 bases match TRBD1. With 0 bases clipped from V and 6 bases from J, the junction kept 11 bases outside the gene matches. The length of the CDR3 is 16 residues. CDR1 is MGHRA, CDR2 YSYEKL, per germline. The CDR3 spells CASSQEWTGVSLEQYF. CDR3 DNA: TGCGCCAGCAGCCAAGAATGGACAGGAGTCTCTCTCGAGCAGTACTTC.

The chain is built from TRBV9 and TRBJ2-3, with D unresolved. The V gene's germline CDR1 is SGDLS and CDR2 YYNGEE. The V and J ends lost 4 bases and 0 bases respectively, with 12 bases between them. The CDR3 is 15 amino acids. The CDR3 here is CASSPFPSSTDTQYF. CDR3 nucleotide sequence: TGTGCCAGCAGCCCGTTTCCGAGTAGCACAGATACGCAGTATTTT.

DNA of the CDR3: TGTGCCAGCAGGAAAAAGACAGGTATTGAAGCTTTCTTT. This translates into CASRKKTGIEAFF. This chain uses TRBV21-1 with TRBJ1-1; the table's D call, TRBD1, has no DNA check behind it. TRBV21-1 is termed a pseudogene. This CDR3 is 13 amino acids long.

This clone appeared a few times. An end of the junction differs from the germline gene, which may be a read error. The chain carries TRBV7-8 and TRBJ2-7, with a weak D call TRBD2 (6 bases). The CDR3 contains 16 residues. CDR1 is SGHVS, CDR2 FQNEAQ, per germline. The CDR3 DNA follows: TGCGCCAGCAGCCAAGAATGGTCGGGAGTCTCCTACGAGCAGTACTTC. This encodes CASSQEWSGVSYEQYF.

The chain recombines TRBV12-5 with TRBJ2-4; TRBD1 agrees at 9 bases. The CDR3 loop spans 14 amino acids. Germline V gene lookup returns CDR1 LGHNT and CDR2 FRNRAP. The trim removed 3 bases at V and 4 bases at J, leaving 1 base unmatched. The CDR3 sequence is CASGFGQGKNIQYF. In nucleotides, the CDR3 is TGTGCTAGTGGTTTCGGACAGGGGAAAAACATTCAGTACTTC.

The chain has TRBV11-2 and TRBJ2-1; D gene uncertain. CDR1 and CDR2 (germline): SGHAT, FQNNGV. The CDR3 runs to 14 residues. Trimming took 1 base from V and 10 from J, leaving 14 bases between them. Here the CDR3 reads CASSLVYGEEEQFF. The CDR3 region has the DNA TGTGCCAGCAGCTTAGTTTACGGTGAGGAGGAGCAGTTCTTC.

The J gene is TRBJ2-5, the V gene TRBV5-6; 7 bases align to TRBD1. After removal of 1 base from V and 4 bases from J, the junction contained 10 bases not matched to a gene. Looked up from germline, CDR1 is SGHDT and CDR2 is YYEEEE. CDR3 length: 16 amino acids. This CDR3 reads CASSLIRTGSGETQYF. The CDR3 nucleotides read TGTGCCAGCAGCTTGATTAGGACAGGTTCGGGAGAGACCCAGTACTTC. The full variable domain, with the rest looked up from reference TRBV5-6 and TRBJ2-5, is DAGVTQSPTHLIKTRGQQVTLRCSPKSGHDTVSWYQQALGQGPQFIFQYYEEEERQRGNFPDRFSGHQFPNYSSELNVNALLLGDSALYLCASSLIRTGSGETQYFGPGTRLLVL.

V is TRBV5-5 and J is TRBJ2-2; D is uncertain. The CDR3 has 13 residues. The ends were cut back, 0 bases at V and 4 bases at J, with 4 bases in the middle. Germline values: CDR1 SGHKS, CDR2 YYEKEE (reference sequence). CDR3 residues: CASSLAGTGELFF. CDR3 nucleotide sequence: TGTGCCAGCAGCTTGGCGGGCACCGGGGAGCTGTTTTTT.

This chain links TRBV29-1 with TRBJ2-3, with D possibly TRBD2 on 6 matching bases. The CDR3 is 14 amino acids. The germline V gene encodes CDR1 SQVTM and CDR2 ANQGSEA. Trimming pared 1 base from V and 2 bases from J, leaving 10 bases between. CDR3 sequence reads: CSVEAGEVTDTQYF. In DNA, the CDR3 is TGCAGCGTTGAAGCGGGGGAAGTCACAGATACGCAGTATTTT.

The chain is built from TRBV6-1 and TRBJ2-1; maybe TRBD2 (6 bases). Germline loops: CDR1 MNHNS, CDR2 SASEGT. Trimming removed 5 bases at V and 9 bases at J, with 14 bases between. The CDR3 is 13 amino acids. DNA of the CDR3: TGTGCCAGCAGTCTGGGACTGGGCGTTGAGCAGTTCTTC. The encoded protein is CASSLGLGVEQFF.

CDR3 sequence: CASSFRGGNTIYF. The DNA of the CDR3 is TGTGCCAGCAGCTTCAGAGGAGGAAACACCATATATTTT. The chain uses TRBV5-4 and TRBJ1-3; no reliable D call. Trimming cost V 2 bases and J 4 bases, with 7 bases left between them. This CDR3 has 13 residues. Germline V gene sequence: CDR1 SGHNT, CDR2 YYREEE (reference sequence).

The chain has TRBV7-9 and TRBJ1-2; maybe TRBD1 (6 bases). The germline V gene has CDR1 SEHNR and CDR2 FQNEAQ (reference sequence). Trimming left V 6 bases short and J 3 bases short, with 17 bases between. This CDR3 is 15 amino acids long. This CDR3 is CASSYTGLLYYGYTF. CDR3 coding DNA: TGTGCCAGCAGTTACACAGGGCTCCTATACTATGGCTACACCTTC.

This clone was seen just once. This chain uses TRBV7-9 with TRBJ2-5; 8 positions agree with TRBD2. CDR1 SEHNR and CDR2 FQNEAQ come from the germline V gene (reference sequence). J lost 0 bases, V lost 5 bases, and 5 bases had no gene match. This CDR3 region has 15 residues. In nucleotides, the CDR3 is TGTGCCAGCAGCCCGGGAGGGGGGTACCAAGAGACCCAGTACTTC. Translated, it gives CASSPGGGYQETQYF.

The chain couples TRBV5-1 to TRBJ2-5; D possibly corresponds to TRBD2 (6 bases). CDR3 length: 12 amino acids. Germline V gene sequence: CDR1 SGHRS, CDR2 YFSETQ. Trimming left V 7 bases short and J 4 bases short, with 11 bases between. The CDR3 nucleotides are TGCGCCAGCGCGCGGGGCGGAGAGACCCAGTACTTC. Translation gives CASARGGETQYF.

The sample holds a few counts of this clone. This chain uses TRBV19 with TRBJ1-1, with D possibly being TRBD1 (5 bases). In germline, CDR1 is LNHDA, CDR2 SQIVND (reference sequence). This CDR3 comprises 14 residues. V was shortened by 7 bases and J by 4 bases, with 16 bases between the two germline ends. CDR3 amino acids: CASNSGTGGTEAFF. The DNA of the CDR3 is TGTGCCAGTAATTCCGGGACGGGAGGCACTGAAGCTTTCTTT.

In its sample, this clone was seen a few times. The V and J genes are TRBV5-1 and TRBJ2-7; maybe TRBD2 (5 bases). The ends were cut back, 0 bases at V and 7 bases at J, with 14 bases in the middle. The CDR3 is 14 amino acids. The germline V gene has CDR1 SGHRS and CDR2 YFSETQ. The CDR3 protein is CASSLAGSLTEQYF. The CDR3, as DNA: TGCGCCAGCAGCTTGGCGGGGTCTCTCACGGAGCAGTACTTC.